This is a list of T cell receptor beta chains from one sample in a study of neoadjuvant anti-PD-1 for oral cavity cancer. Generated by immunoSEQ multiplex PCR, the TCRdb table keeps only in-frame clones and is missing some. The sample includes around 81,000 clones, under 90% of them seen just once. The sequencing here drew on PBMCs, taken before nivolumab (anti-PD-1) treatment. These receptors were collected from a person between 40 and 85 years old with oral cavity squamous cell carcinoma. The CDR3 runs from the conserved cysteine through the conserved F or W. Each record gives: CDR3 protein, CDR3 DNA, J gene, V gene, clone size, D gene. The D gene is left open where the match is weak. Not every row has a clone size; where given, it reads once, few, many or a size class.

CDR3: CAISELLTNTGELFF
DNA: TGTGCCATCAGTGAACTTCTCACGAACACCGGGGAGCTGTTTTTT
J: TRBJ2-2
V: TRBV10-3
size: NA
D: NA

CDR3: CASSLQGNQPQHF
DNA: TGTGCCAGCAGCTTACAGGGCAATCAGCCCCAGCATTTT
J: TRBJ1-5
V: TRBV5-6
size: few
D: NA

CDR3: CASSQAAREGGTQYF
DNA: TGTGCCAGCAGCCAAGCGGCGCGGGAAGGGGGTACGCAGTATTTT
J: TRBJ2-3
V: TRBV14
size: NA
D: NA

CDR3: CASSPVGQGYGYTF
DNA: TGTGCCAGCAGCCCTGTTGGGCAGGGCTATGGCTACACCTTC
J: TRBJ1-2
V: TRBV5-6
size: NA
D: NA

CDR3: CASSQEEGQGVDTQYF
DNA: TGTGCCAGCAGCCAAGAAGAAGGACAGGGGGTAGATACGCAGTATTTT
J: TRBJ2-3
V: TRBV4-2
size: few
D: TRBD1

CDR3: CSVDLLGGGYTF
DNA: TGCAGCGTGGACCTACTTGGTGGTGGCTACACCTTC
J: TRBJ1-2
V: TRBV29-1
size: NA
D: NA

CDR3: CAISDEESSNTGELFF
DNA: TGTGCCATCAGTGACGAGGAGTCATCGAACACCGGGGAGCTGTTTTTT
J: TRBJ2-2
V: TRBV10-3
size: NA
D: NA

CDR3: CASSFRRGTDTQYF
DNA: TGTGCCAGCAGCTTTAGGAGAGGCACAGATACGCAGTATTTT
J: TRBJ2-3
V: TRBV5-6
size: NA
D: NA

CDR3: CSATWGGEQYF
DNA: TGCAGTGCCACATGGGGAGGCGAGCAGTACTTC
J: TRBJ2-7
V: TRBV20-1
size: once
D: NA

CDR3: CASSLGTLRNTIYF
DNA: TGTGCCAGCAGCTTGGGTACTCTCCGAAACACCATATATTTT
J: TRBJ1-3
V: TRBV5-6
size: NA
D: NA

CDR3: CASRAGLLDEQYF
DNA: TGTGCCAGCAGAGCGGGGCTCCTGGACGAGCAGTACTTC
J: TRBJ2-7
V: TRBV5-4
size: NA
D: TRBD2

CDR3: CAWSLSTNTEAFF
DNA: TGTGCCTGGAGTCTTTCGACGAACACTGAAGCTTTCTTT
J: TRBJ1-1
V: TRBV30
size: NA
D: NA

CDR3: CSATKDRENEQFF
DNA: TGCAGCGCCACCAAAGACAGGGAAAATGAGCAGTTCTTC
J: TRBJ2-1
V: TRBV29-1
size: NA
D: TRBD1

CDR3: CASSLTGNTEAFF
DNA: TGTGCCAGCAGCTTGACAGGAAACACTGAAGCTTTCTTT
J: TRBJ1-1
V: TRBV5-6
size: NA
D: NA

CDR3: CASSSPNPGPTDTQYF
DNA: TGTGCCAGCAGCTCGCCCAACCCGGGGCCCACAGATACGCAGTATTTT
J: TRBJ2-3
V: TRBV5-4
size: NA
D: NA

CDR3: CASSFGLALSDEQFF
DNA: TGCGCCAGCAGCTTCGGGCTAGCCCTTAGCGATGAGCAGTTCTTC
J: TRBJ2-1
V: TRBV5-1
size: NA
D: NA

CDR3: CASSGRSGSNEQFF
DNA: TGTGCCAGTAGTGGTCGTAGCGGGAGCAATGAGCAGTTCTTC
J: TRBJ2-1
V: TRBV19
size: once
D: TRBD2

CDR3: CASSLAPGQESHQFF
DNA: TGTGCCAGCAGCTTAGCGCCAGGACAGGAATCACATCAGTTCTTC
J: TRBJ2-1
V: TRBV7-6
size: NA
D: TRBD1

CDR3: CASSRFQGYEQYF
DNA: TGTGCCAGCAGTCGCTTTCAGGGGTACGAGCAGTACTTC
J: TRBJ2-7
V: TRBV6-5
size: NA
D: NA

CDR3: CASTPGRPVADTQYF
DNA: TGCGCCAGCACCCCGGGTAGGCCCGTCGCAGATACGCAGTATTTT
J: TRBJ2-3
V: TRBV10-2
size: NA
D: NA

CDR3: CASSLGLAAAYSYEQYF
DNA: TGTGCCAGCAGCCTGGGACTAGCGGCAGCGTACTCGTACGAGCAGTACTTC
J: TRBJ2-7
V: TRBV5-6
size: NA
D: TRBD2

CDR3: CASSPTGGPYEQYF
DNA: TGTGCCAGCAGTCCGACAGGGGGCCCCTACGAGCAGTACTTC
J: TRBJ2-7
V: TRBV28
size: NA
D: TRBD1

CDR3: CAIRSTGLAYEQYF
DNA: TGTGCCATCAGGTCAACGGGACTAGCCTACGAGCAGTACTTC
J: TRBJ2-7
V: TRBV10-3
size: NA
D: TRBD2

CDR3: CASGRGPGNTIYF
DNA: TGTGCCAGCGGCAGGGGGCCTGGAAACACCATATATTTT
J: TRBJ1-3
V: TRBV27
size: NA
D: TRBD1

CDR3: CATKGLAASFYDGELFF
DNA: TGTGCCACCAAGGGACTAGCGGCCTCCTTTTACGACGGGGAGCTGTTTTTT
J: TRBJ2-2
V: TRBV21-1
size: NA
D: NA

CDR3: CAISESSRTEKLFF
DNA: TGTGCCATCAGTGAGTCGAGCCGGACGGAAAAACTGTTTTTT
J: TRBJ1-4
V: TRBV10-3
size: NA
D: NA

CDR3: CASSESKGLAGRSYEQYF
DNA: TGCGCCAGCAGTGAGTCGAAAGGGCTAGCGGGTAGATCCTACGAGCAGTACTTC
J: TRBJ2-7
V: TRBV10-1
size: few
D: TRBD2

CDR3: CASSRAQDYGYTF
DNA: TGTGCCAGCAGCCGGGCTCAGGACTATGGCTACACCTTC
J: TRBJ1-2
V: TRBV16
size: NA
D: NA

CDR3: CASSVGTGADSGANVLTF
DNA: TGCGCCAGCAGTGTAGGGACAGGGGCAGACTCTGGGGCCAACGTCCTGACTTTC
J: TRBJ2-6
V: TRBV10-2
size: once
D: TRBD1

CDR3: CASSFPGREQFF
DNA: TGTGCCAGCAGCTTTCCGGGGAGGGAGCAGTTCTTC
J: TRBJ2-1
V: TRBV5-4
size: NA
D: NA

CDR3: CASSLKREGIDTQYF
DNA: TGCGCCAGCAGCTTGAAGCGGGAGGGGATAGATACGCAGTATTTT
J: TRBJ2-3
V: TRBV5-1
size: NA
D: TRBD2

CDR3: CASSGRGTGLSGNTIYF
DNA: TGTGCCAGCAGCGGTCGAGGTACAGGGCTCTCTGGAAACACCATATATTTT
J: TRBJ1-3
V: TRBV9
size: NA
D: NA

CDR3: CASSSGLAPYEQYF
DNA: TGTGCCAGCAGTTCCGGACTAGCTCCTTACGAGCAGTACTTC
J: TRBJ2-7
V: TRBV11-2
size: NA
D: TRBD2

CDR3: CASTRTGSAVLGNEQFF
DNA: TGTGCCAGCACCCGGACAGGGAGCGCGGTCCTGGGGAATGAGCAGTTCTTC
J: TRBJ2-1
V: TRBV19
size: NA
D: TRBD1

CDR3: CASRSTWAGANEKLFF
DNA: TGTGCCAGCAGGTCGACCTGGGCAGGGGCTAATGAAAAACTGTTTTTT
J: TRBJ1-4
V: TRBV27
size: NA
D: NA

CDR3: CASSLSGVQPQHF
DNA: TGCGCCAGCAGCTTATCAGGGGTCCAGCCCCAGCATTTT
J: TRBJ1-5
V: TRBV5-1
size: NA
D: NA

CDR3: CASALDTSPYEQYF
DNA: TGTGCCAGTGCCCTGGACACCTCCCCCTACGAGCAGTACTTC
J: TRBJ2-7
V: TRBV19
size: NA
D: NA

CDR3: CASSVAGTGFNYGYTF
DNA: TGTGCCAGCAGCGTAGCCGGGACAGGTTTTAACTATGGCTACACCTTC
J: TRBJ1-2
V: TRBV9
size: NA
D: TRBD1

CDR3: CASSPVGGATGTEAFF
DNA: TGTGCCAGCAGCCCAGTCGGGGGGGCCACGGGCACTGAAGCTTTCTTT
J: TRBJ1-1
V: TRBV14
size: NA
D: NA

CDR3: CASSGINRGRGTEAFF
DNA: TGTGCCAGCAGTGGTATAAACAGGGGGCGGGGGACTGAAGCTTTCTTT
J: TRBJ1-1
V: TRBV6-1
size: NA
D: TRBD1

CDR3: CASSDSGSREQYF
DNA: TGCGCCAGCAGCGATAGCGGGAGCAGGGAGCAGTACTTC
J: TRBJ2-7
V: TRBV5-1
size: NA
D: TRBD2

CDR3: CASSGRAGNTIYF
DNA: TGTGCCAGCTCAGGCAGGGCTGGAAACACCATATATTTT
J: TRBJ1-3
V: TRBV6-5
size: NA
D: NA

CDR3: CASSEGTGGTEAFF
DNA: TGTGCCAGCAGTGAAGGGACAGGGGGCACTGAAGCTTTCTTT
J: TRBJ1-1
V: TRBV6-1
size: medium-sized
D: TRBD1

CDR3: CASSPGKGGSWQFF
DNA: TGTGCCAGCAGCCCGGGTAAGGGGGGATCTTGGCAGTTCTTC
J: TRBJ2-1
V: TRBV6-5
size: NA
D: NA

CDR3: CSVDRDGDGDTQYF
DNA: TGCAGCGTTGATAGGGACGGGGATGGAGATACGCAGTATTTT
J: TRBJ2-3
V: TRBV29-1
size: NA
D: NA

CDR3: CAWSPWGGAGGEKLFF
DNA: TGTGCCTGGAGCCCGTGGGGAGGGGCTGGTGGTGAAAAACTGTTTTTT
J: TRBJ1-4
V: TRBV30
size: NA
D: NA